This T cell receptor beta chain was sequenced during a study of intratumoral heterogeneity in liver cancer. With respect to the entire study: Across the full approximately 14-patient cohort, most patients were male and the median age was around 65 years. The study combined RNA-seq, DNA sequencing, TCR-seq and SNP array data from multiple regions of hepatocellular carcinoma specimens to study intratumor heterogeneity. Of the approximately 70 multiregional samples collected from 14 HCC patients in the overall cohort, 51 were tumoral regions and some 20 were adjacent nontumoral regions. General study outcomes and caveats: In every sequenced patient, tumor region b showed significantly fewer unique T-cell clonal expansions than tumor region a. RNA-seq-based estimates of regional differences in tumor-infiltrating lymphocyte burden were reportedly confirmed by TCR sequencing. Within each of the two sequenced patients, overall T cell clonality showed no significant difference between tumor regions. The authors acknowledged a relatively low patient number and under-sampled tumor-infiltrating lymphocyte representation as limitations.

Samples with the label H were taken from distinct, geographically separated regions of the hepatocellular carcinoma nodule. Early-stage hepatocellular carcinoma was present in all patients, and no therapy was administered to any patient before surgical resection. The sampled areas showed no macroscopic signs of necrosis or hemorrhage. Multiple regions from a couple of patients underwent TCR sequencing (ImmunoSeq). Frozen resection tissue samples were collected at a distance of at least 1 cm from each other. Genomic DNA was isolated from bulk tissue with the DNeasy blood and tissue kit. CDR1 and CDR2, per the germline V gene (reference sequence), are LGHDT and YNNKEL. The CDR3 measures 13 amino acids from cysteine to phenylalanine. Of the read, only the CDR3 DNA is kept; its 39 bases are in frame from base 1. V and J are truncated by 1 base and 8 bases respectively, leaving an intervening sequence of 9 bases.

To note about this clone: No cognate antigen has been identified for it. No base quality information exists; no much larger clone differs at one position.

Using the immunoSEQ assay, the TCR beta chain CDR3 regions were sequenced from genomic DNA. Rearranged VDJ segments were amplified with primers that anneal to V and J segments. The authors' pipeline ran thus. The ImmunoSeq Analyzer software was used to calculate clonality and richness metrics. Clones with differential abundance between regions were identified with Fisher's exact test combined with a beta-binomial method for additional stringency. TCRdb obtained this table from immuneACCESS and retained in-frame rearrangements with V and J assigned. These tables miss some clones; where compared with another copy, unresolved V genes account for less than half of the shortfall, and the remainder is unexplained. From that table come the V and J calls and clone size; the DNA was used to work out D and trimming. In this sample the table shows 6,000 to 7,000 clones, 55% of which occur a single time. The top ten clones comprise about 15% of the sample.

This TCR derives from a man in his 70s with hepatocellular carcinoma. The sequence joins TRBV3-1 (or the pseudogene TRBV3-2) to TRBJ1-5, with the D gene call left open. The specimen was tumor tissue, collected before any cancer treatment. The CDR3 region reads CASSQVGPKPQHF. The DNA reads TGTGCCAGCAGCCAAGTGGGCCCTAAGCCCCAGCATTTT.